The clone carrying this T cell receptor beta chain was detected many times. Antigen: not known. One junction end disagrees with the germline gene, perhaps due to a read error. The data stem from a study of read filtering for tumor transcriptome and immune sequencing. Study details: Patients were 17 male and some 13 female, mean age around 70 years, range about 45 to 85. R-ISS stage counts were fewer than ten for I, roughly 15 for II, 6 or 7 for III. Study-wide results and caveats: Approximately 82% of IR-seq clonotypes had a single read, yet these held around 3.3% of reads.

The library was built from 400 ng RNA with molecular barcoded adaptors for alpha/delta and beta/gamma chains. TCRdb redid the calling of the reads with MiXCR, one entry per CDR3 protein. This table holds roughly 82,000 distinct CDR3 sequences, over 9% found once. The CDR3 has 15 residues. Germline CDR1 and CDR2: SQVTM and ANQGSEA. The gene calls are TRBV29-1 and TRBJ2-1; 7 bases are shared with TRBD2. This sequence was found in a donor at least 40 years old with multiple myeloma. Specimen: a population of CD138-negative cells sorted from bone marrow. DNA for the CDR3: TGCAGCGTGGAAGTAGGACTAGGAGTGTACAATGAGCAGTTCTTC. This gives the protein CSVEVGLGVYNEQFF.